These T cell receptor beta chains were read from a single sample in a study of blood T cell repertoires in COVID-19. TCRdb's copy holds only in-frame clones and misses some; the assay was immunoSEQ multiplex PCR. The sample has 180,000 or so clones; 84% are singletons. Sequencing used peripheral blood. The source of these receptors is a human donor with acute or convalescent COVID-19. The donor label of this sample is uncertain. The conserved cysteine and the conserved F or W are not part of the CDR3 here. The order of the fields is D gene, V gene, J gene, CDR3 protein. A D gene is named only where the DNA matches it firmly.

.,TRBV9,TRBJ2-3,ASSVLDSDTQY
TRBD1,TRBV5-1,TRBJ1-2,ASSFETGDRVYGYT
TRBD1,TRBV7-9,TRBJ1-1,ASSRDRPEAF
.,TRBV3-1/TRBV3-2,TRBJ1-2,ASSLSRGRDYGYT
.,TRBV5-1,TRBJ2-1,ASSPGLAGLYNEQF
TRBD1,TRBV7-9,TRBJ1-4,ASSPRTGGHEKLF
TRBD2,TRBV7-3,TRBJ2-3,ASSPGTSGRTDTQY
TRBD1,TRBV6-6,TRBJ1-1,ASRRQGMGGTTEAF
.,TRBV9,TRBJ1-4,ASSVAPQINEKLF
.,TRBV5-5,TRBJ1-3,ASMPGHQSSGNTIY
.,TRBV6-2/TRBV6-3,TRBJ1-5,ASSTFPGAQH